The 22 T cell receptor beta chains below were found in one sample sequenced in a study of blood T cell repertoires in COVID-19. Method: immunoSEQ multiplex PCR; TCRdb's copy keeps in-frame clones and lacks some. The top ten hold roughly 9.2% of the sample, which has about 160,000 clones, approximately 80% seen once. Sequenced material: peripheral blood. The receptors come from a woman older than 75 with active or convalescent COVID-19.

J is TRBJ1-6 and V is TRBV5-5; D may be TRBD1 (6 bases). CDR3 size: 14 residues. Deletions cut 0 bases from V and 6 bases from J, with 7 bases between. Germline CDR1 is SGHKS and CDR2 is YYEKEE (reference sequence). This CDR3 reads CASSLVQGNSPLHF. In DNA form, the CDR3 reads TGTGCCAGCAGCTTGGTACAGGGTAATTCACCCCTCCACTTT.

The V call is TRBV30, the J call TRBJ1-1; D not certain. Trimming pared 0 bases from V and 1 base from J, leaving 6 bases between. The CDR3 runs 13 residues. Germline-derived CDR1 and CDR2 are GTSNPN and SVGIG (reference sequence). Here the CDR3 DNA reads TGTGCCTGGAGTGTGAGTAGGAACACTGAAGCTTTCTTT. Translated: CAWSVSRNTEAFF.

The CDR3 here is CASSRDRPDIQYF. For the CDR3, the DNA is TGTGCCAGCAGCCGGGACAGGCCAGACATTCAGTACTTC. The chain couples TRBV4-2 to TRBJ2-4; TRBD1 matches at 8 bases. The CDR3 covers 13 residues. From germline, CDR1 is LGHNA and CDR2 YNFKEQ. Trimming removed 4 bases from V and 8 bases from J; junction bases left unmatched: 4.

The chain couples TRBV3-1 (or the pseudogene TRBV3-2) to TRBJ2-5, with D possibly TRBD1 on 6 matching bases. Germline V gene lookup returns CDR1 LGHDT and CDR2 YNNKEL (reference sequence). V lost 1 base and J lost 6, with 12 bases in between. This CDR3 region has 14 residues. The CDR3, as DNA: TGTGCCAGCAGCCAAGGTGTGGGGGCCAAGACCCAGTACTTC. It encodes CASSQGVGAKTQYF.

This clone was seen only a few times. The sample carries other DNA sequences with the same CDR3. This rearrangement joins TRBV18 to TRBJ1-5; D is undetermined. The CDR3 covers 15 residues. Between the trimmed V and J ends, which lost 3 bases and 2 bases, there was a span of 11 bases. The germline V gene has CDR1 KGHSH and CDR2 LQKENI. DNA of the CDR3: TGTGCCAGCTCACCCGGCGGCGATGGCAATCAGCCCCAGCATTTT. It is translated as CASSPGGDGNQPQHF.

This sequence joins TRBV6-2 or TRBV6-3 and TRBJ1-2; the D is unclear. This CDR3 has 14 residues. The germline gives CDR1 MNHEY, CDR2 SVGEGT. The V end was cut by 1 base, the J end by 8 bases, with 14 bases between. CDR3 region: CASSYYFEAAGYTF. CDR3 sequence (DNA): TGTGCCAGCAGTTACTATTTCGAGGCCGCGGGCTACACCTTC.

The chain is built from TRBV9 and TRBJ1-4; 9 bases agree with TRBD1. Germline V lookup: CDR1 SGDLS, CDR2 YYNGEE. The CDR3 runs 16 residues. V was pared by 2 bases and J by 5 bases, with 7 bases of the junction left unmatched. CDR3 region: CASSVRTGAQNEKLFF. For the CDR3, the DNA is TGTGCCAGCAGCGTGAGGACAGGGGCACAAAATGAAAAACTGTTTTTT.

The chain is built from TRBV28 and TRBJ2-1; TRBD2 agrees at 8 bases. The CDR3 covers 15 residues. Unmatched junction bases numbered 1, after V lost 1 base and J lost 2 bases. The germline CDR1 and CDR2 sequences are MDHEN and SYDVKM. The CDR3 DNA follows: TGTGCCAGCAGTTTATCGGGGGGGGCCTACAATGAGCAGTTCTTC. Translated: CASSLSGGAYNEQFF.

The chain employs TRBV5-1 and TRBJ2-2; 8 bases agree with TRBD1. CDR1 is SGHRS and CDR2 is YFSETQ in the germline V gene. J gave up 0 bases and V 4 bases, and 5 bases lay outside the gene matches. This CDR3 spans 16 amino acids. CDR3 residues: CASSPPGQANTGELFF. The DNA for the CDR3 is TGCGCCAGCAGCCCACCGGGACAGGCGAACACCGGGGAGCTGTTTTTT.

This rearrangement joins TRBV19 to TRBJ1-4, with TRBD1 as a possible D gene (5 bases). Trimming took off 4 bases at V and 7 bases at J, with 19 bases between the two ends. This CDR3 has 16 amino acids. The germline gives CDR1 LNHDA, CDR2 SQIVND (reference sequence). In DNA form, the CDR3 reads TGTGCCAGTAGTACCCAAAATATGGGGGGAAGTGAAAAACTGTTTTTT. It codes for CASSTQNMGGSEKLFF. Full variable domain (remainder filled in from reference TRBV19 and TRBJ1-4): DGGITQSPKYLFRKEGQNVTLSCEQNLNHDAMYWYRQDPGQGLRLIYYSQIVNDFQKGDIAEGYSVSREKKESFPLTVTSAQKNPTAFYLCASSTQNMGGSEKLFFGSGTQLSVL.

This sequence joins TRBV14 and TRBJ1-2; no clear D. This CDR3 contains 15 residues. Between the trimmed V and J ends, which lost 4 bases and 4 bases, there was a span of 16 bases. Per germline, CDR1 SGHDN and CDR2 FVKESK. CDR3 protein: CASSPPGRSSYGYTF. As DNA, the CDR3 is TGTGCCAGCAGCCCTCCGGGAAGATCAAGCTATGGCTACACCTTC. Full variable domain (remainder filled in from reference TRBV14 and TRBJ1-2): EAGVTQFPSHSVIEKGQTVTLRCDPISGHDNLYWYRRVMGKEIKFLLHFVKESKQDESGMPNNRFLAERTGGTYSTLKVQPAELEDSGVYFCASSPPGRSSYGYTFGSGTRLTVV.

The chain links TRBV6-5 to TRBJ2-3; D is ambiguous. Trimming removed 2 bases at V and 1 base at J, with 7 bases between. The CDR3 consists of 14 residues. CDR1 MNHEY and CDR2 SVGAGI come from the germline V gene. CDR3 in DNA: TGTGCCAGCAGTTACGGGCAGGGCACAGATACGCAGTATTTT. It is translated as CASSYGQGTDTQYF.

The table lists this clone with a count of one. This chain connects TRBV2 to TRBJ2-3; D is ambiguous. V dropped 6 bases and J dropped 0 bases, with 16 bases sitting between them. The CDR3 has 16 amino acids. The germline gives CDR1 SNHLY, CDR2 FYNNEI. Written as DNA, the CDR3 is TGTGCCAGCAGGGCTCAGACTCCCCATAGCACAGATACGCAGTATTTT. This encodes CASRAQTPHSTDTQYF. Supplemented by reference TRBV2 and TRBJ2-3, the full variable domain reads EPEVTQTPSHQVTQMGQEVILRCVPISNHLYFYWYRQILGQKVEFLVSFYNNEISEKSEIFDDQFSVERPDGSNFTLKIRSTKLEDSAMYFCASRAQTPHSTDTQYFGPGTRLTVL.

The CDR3 DNA reads TGTGCCATCAGTGAGTCTCGGGGGGCGCCTGGCTACACCTTC. This gives the protein CAISESRGAPGYTF. V usage is TRBV10-3 and J usage is TRBJ1-2, with TRBD1 as a possible D gene (6 bases). The CDR3 is 14 residues long. Trimming took off 0 bases at V and 7 bases at J, with 12 bases between the two ends. Germline CDR1 reads ENHRY; CDR2 reads SYGVKD.

DNA of the CDR3: TGTGCCAGCAGTTTATCCGGGGCAGGGGGATTCTATGGCTACACCTTC. Encoded protein: CASSLSGAGGFYGYTF. This chain links TRBV27 with TRBJ1-2; the match to TRBD1 covers 7 bases. V shed 0 bases, J shed 4 bases, and the junction held 8 bases outside the gene matches. The CDR3 loop spans 16 amino acids. CDR1 MNHEY and CDR2 SMNVEV come from the germline V gene (reference sequence).

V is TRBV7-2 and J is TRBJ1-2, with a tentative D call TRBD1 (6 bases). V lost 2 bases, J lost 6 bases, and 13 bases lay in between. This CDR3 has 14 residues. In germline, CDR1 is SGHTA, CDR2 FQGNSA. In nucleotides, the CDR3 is TGTGCCAGCAGCTTATACCACAGGGAAAATGGCTACACCTTC. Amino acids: CASSLYHRENGYTF.

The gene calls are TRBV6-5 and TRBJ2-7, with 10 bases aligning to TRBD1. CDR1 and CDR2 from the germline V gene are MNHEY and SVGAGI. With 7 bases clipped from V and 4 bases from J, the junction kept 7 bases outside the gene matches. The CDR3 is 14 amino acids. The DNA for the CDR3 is TGTGCCAGCAAAGGGACAGGGGTCAGGTACGAGCAGTACTTC. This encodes CASKGTGVRYEQYF.

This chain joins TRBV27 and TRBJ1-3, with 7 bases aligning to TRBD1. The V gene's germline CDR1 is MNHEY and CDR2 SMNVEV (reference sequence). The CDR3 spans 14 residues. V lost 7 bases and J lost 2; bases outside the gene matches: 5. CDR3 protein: CASTSTGTGNTIYF. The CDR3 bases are TGTGCCAGCACCTCGACAGGGACTGGAAACACCATATATTTT.

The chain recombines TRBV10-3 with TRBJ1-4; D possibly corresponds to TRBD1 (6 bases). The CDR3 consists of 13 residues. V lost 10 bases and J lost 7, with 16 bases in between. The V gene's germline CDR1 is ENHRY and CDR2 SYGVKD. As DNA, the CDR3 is TGTGCCACCACAGGGTTAGAAGGTGAAAAACTGTTTTTT. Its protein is CATTGLEGEKLFF.

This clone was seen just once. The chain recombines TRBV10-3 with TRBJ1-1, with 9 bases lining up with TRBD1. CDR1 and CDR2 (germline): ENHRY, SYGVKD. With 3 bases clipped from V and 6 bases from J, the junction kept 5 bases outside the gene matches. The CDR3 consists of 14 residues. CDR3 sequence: CAISEAQGASEAFF. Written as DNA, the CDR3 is TGTGCCATCAGTGAAGCACAGGGGGCCTCTGAAGCTTTCTTT.

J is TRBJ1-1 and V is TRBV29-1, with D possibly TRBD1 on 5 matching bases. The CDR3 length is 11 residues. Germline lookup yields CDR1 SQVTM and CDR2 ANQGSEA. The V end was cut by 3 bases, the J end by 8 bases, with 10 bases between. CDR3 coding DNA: TGCAGCGTTGACCCCGGGGGGGAAGCTTTCTTT. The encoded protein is CSVDPGGEAFF. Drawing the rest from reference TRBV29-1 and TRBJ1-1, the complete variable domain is SAVISQKPSRDICQRGTSLTIQCQVDSQVTMMFWYRQQPGQSLTLIATANQGSEATYESGFVIDKFPISRPNLTFSTLTVSNMSPEDSSIYLCSVDPGGEAFFGQGTRLTVV.

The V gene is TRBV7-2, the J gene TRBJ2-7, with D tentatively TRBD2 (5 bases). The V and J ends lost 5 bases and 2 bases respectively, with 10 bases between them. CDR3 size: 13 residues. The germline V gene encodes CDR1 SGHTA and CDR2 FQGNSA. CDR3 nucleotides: TGTGCCAGCAGCATACCGGGGACCTACGAGCAGTACTTC. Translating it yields CASSIPGTYEQYF. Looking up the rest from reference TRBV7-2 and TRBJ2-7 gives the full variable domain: GAGVSQSPSNKVTEKGKDVELRCDPISGHTALYWYRQSLGQGLEFLIYFQGNSAPDKSGLPSDRFSAERTGGSVSTLTIQRTQQEDSAVYLCASSIPGTYEQYFGPGTRLTVT.